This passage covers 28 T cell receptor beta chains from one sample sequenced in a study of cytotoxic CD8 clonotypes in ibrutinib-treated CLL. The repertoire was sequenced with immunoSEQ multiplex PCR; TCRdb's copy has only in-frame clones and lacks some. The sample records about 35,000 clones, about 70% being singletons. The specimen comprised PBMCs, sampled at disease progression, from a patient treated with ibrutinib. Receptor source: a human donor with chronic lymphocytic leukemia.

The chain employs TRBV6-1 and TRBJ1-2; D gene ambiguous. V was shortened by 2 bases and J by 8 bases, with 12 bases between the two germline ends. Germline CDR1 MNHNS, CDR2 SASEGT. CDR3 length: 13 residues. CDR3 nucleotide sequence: TGTGCCAGCAGTGAATCAGGCGTGGGCGGCTACACCTTC. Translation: CASSESGVGGYTF.

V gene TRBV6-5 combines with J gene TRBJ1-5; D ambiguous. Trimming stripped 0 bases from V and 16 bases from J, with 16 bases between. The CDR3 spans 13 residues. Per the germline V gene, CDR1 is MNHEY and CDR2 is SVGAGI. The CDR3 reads CASSYSGVGVSHF. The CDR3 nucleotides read TGTGCCAGCAGTTACTCGGGCGTGGGAGTGTCTCATTTT.

The CDR3 loop is CASSFLGNTYEQYF. The CDR3 nucleotides are TGTGCCAGCAGCTTCTTGGGGAATACCTACGAGCAGTACTTC. This chain links TRBV28 with TRBJ2-7, with D unresolved. CDR3 length: 14 amino acids. The germline V gene encodes CDR1 MDHEN and CDR2 SYDVKM. V lost 6 bases to trimming and J lost 2 bases, with 14 bases between them.

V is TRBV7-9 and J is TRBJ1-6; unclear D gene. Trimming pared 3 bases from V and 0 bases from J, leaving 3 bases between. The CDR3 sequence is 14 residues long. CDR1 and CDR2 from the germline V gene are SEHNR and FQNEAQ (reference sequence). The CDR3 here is CASSLSSYNSPLHF. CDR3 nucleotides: TGTGCCAGCAGCTTGAGCTCCTATAATTCACCCCTCCACTTT.

CDR3 loop: CASSPPGRDNQPQHF. In DNA form, the CDR3 reads TGTGCCAGCAGCCCCCCGGGACGAGACAATCAGCCCCAGCATTTT. The chain recombines TRBV5-6 with TRBJ1-5, with D tentatively TRBD1 (5 bases). The CDR3 has 15 residues. The germline CDR1 and CDR2 sequences are SGHDT and YYEEEE. Trimming pared 4 bases from V and 3 bases from J, leaving 14 bases between.

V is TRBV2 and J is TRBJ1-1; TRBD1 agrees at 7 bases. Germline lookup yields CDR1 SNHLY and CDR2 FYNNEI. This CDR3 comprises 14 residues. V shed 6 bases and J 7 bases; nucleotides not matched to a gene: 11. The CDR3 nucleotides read TGTGCCAGCAGAGCCCCACAGGGGTACGGTGAAGCTTTCTTT. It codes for CASRAPQGYGEAFF.

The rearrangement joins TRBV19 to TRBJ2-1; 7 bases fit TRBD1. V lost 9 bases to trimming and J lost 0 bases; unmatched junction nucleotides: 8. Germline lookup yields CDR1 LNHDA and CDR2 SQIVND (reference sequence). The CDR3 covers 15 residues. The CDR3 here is CASRTGASSYNEQFF. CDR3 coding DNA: TGTGCCAGCAGAACAGGGGCTAGCTCCTACAATGAGCAGTTCTTC.

CDR3 sequence: CASSPRSSDQETQYF. Here the CDR3 DNA reads TGCGCCAGCAGCCCACGCTCAAGCGACCAAGAGACCCAGTACTTC. The chain recombines TRBV5-1 with TRBJ2-5; D is unclear. Germline V gene lookup returns CDR1 SGHRS and CDR2 YFSETQ. V was shortened by 4 bases and J by 0 bases, with 13 bases between the two germline ends. This CDR3 comprises 15 residues. The full variable domain, rest sourced from reference TRBV5-1 and TRBJ2-5, is KAGVTQTPRYLIKTRGQQVTLSCSPISGHRSVSWYQQTPGQGLQFLFEYFSETQRNKGNFPGRFSGRQFSNSRSEMNVSTLELGDSALYLCASSPRSSDQETQYFGPGTRLLVL.

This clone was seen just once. The CDR3 protein is CASSEALRELEPQHF. The CDR3 nucleotides read TGTGCCAGCAGTGAAGCATTGAGGGAACTGGAGCCCCAGCATTTT. The J gene is TRBJ1-5, the V gene TRBV2, with D uncertain. CDR3 length: 15 residues. The germline V and J ends were trimmed by 0 bases and 8 bases, with 14 bases remaining between them. Germline-derived CDR1 and CDR2 are SNHLY and FYNNEI. The whole variable domain, filled in from reference TRBV2 and TRBJ1-5, reads EPEVTQTPSHQVTQMGQEVILRCVPISNHLYFYWYRQILGQKVEFLVSFYNNEISEKSEIFDDQFSVERPDGSNFTLKIRSTKLEDSAMYFCASSEALRELEPQHFGDGTRLSIL.

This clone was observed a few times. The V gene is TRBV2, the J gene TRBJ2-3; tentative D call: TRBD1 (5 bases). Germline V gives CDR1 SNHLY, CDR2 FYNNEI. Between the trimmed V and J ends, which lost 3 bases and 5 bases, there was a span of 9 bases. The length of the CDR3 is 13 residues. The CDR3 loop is CASSEVQGDTQYF. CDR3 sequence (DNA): TGTGCCAGCAGTGAGGTCCAGGGAGATACGCAGTATTTT.

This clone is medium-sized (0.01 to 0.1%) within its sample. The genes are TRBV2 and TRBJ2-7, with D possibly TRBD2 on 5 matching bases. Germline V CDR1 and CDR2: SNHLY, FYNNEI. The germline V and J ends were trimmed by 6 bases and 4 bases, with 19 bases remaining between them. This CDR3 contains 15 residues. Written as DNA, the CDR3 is TGTGCCAGCAGGGCTTATGAGGGTAGTATGTACGAGCAGTACTTC. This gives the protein CASRAYEGSMYEQYF.

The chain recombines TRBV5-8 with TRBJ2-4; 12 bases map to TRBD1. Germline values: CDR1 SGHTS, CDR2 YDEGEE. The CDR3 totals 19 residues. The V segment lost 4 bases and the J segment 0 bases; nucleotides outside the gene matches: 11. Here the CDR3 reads CASSGTRDRGRIAKNIQYF. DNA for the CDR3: TGTGCCAGCAGCGGAACCCGGGACAGGGGGCGGATAGCCAAAAACATTCAGTACTTC.

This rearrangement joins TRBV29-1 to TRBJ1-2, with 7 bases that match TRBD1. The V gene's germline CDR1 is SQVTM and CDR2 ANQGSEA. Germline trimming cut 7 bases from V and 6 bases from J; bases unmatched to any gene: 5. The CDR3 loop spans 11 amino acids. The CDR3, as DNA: TGCAGCGATCGACAGGGCGATGGCTACACCTTC. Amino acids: CSDRQGDGYTF.

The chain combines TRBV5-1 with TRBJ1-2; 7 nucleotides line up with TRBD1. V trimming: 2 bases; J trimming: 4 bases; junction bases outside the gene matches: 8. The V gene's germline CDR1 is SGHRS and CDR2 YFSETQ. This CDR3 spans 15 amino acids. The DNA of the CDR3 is TGCGCCAGCAGCTTAGGCACAGGGGCTACCTATGGCTACACCTTC. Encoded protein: CASSLGTGATYGYTF.

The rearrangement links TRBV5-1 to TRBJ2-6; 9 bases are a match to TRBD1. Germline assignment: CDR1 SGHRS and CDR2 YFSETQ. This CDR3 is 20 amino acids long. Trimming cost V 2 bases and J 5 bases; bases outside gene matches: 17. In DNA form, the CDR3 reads TGCGCCAGCAGCTTTCGGGCCCCAACAGGGGGCGCCCTTTGGGCCAACGTCCTGACTTTC. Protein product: CASSFRAPTGGALWANVLTF.

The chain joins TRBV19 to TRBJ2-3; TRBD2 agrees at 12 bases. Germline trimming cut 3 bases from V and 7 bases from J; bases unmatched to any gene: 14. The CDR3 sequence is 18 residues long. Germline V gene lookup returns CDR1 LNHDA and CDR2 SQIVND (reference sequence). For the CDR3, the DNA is TGTGCCAGTAGTATCGAGGCTAGCGGGGGGGCCAGCAGCTATACGCAGTATTTT. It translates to CASSIEASGGASSYTQYF.

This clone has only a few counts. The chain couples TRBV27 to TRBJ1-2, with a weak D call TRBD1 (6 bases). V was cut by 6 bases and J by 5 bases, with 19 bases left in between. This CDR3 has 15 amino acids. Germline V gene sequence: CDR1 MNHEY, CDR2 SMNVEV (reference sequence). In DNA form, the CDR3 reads TGTGCCAGCAGCCGGGATGGGGGGCTCCTGTATGGCTACACCTTC. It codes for CASSRDGGLLYGYTF.

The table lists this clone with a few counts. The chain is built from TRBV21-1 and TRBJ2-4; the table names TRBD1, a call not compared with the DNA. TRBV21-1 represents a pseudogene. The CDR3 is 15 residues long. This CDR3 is CASSSRGDRQNIQYF. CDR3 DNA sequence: TGTGCCAGCAGCTCAAGGGGGGACAGACAAAACATTCAGTACTTC.

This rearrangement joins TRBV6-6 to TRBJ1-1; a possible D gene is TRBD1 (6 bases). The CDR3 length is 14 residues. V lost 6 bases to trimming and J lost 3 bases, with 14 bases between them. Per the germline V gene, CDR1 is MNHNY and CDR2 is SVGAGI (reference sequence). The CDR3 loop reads CASSHGQRYTEAFF. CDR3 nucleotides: TGTGCCAGCAGCCACGGACAGCGGTACACTGAAGCTTTCTTT.

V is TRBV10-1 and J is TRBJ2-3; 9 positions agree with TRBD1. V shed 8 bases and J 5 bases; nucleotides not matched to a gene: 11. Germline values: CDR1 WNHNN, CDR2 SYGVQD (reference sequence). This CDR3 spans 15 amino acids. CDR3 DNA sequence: TGCGCCAGCCGGGCCGGGACAGGGAGAATAGATACGCAGTATTTT. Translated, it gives CASRAGTGRIDTQYF.

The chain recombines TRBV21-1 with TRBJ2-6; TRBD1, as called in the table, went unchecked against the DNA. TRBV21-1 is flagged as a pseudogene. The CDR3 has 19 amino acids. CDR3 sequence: CASSRGRPGAHSGANVLTF. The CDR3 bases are TGTGCCAGCAGCAGAGGCAGGCCAGGGGCCCACTCTGGGGCCAACGTCCTGACTTTC.

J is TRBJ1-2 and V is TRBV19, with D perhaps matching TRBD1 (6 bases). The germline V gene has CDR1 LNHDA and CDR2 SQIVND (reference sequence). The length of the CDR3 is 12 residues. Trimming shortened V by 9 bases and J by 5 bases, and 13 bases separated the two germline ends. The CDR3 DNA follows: TGTGCCAGCCGAGGCAGGGGATATGGCTACACCTTC. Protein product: CASRGRGYGYTF.

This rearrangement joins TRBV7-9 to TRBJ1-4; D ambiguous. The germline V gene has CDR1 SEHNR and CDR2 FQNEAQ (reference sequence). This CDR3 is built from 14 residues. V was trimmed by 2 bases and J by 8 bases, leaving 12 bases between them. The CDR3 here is CASSLFGVGEKLFF. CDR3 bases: TGTGCCAGCAGCTTATTTGGGGTTGGGGAAAAACTGTTTTTT.

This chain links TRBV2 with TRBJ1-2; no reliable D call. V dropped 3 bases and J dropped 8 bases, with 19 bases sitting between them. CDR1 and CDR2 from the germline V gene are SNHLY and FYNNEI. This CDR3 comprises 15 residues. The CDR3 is CASSDPERPVRGYTF. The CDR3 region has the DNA TGTGCCAGCAGTGATCCGGAAAGACCCGTTAGGGGCTACACCTTC.

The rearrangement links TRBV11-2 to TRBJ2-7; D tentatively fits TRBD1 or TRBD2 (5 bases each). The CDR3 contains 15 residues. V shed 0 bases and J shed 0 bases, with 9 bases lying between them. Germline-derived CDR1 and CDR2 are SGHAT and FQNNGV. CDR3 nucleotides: TGTGCCAGCAGCTTAGAGTCAGGGAGCTCCTACGAGCAGTACTTC. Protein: CASSLESGSSYEQYF. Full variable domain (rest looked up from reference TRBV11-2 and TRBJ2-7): EAGVAQSPRYKIIEKRQSVAFWCNPISGHATLYWYQQILGQGPKLLIQFQNNGVVDDSQLPKDRFSAERLKGVDSTLKIQPAKLEDSAVYLCASSLESGSSYEQYFGPGTRLTVT.

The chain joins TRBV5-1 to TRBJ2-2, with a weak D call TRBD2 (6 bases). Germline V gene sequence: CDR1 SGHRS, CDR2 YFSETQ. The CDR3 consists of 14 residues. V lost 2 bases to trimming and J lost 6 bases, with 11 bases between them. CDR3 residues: CASSFDPGAGELFF. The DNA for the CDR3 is TGCGCCAGCAGCTTTGACCCGGGGGCCGGGGAGCTGTTTTTT.

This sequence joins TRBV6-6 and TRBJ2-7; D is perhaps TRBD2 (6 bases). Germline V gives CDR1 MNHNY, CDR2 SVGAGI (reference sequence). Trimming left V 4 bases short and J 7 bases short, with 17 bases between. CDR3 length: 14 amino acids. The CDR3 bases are TGTGCCAGCAGTTCTACCGGGCCGGAGGGGGAGCAGTACTTC. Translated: CASSSTGPEGEQYF.

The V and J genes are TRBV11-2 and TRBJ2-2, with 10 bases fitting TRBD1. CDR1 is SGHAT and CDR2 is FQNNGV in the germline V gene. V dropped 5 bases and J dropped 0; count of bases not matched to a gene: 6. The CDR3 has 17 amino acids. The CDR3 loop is CASSHGGQGTNTGELFF. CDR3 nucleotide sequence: TGTGCCAGCAGCCATGGGGGACAGGGGACGAACACCGGGGAGCTGTTTTTT.